Reported below is one TCR beta chain. Its antigen is currently unknown. Some clones are missing from TCRdb's copy, which holds only in-frame ones; the method was immunoSEQ multiplex PCR. This sample carries some 120,000 clones, 89% of them seen once, and the ten largest clones take 9.5%. This specimen belongs to a study of T cell responses to AZD1222 COVID-19 vaccine. Study-wide results and limits: Only a handful of individuals given AZD1222 were seropositive at baseline. Nearly half of the spike-specific TCRs reportedly recognize variant regions that carry no mutations.

Analyses pooled second doses at about 4 or about 12 weeks. This sample comprised peripheral blood, obtained 28 days after the second AZD1222 dose. This receptor was identified in an adult who received the AZD1222 COVID-19 vaccine.

The CDR3 spells CASAGGTGSSYEQYF. CDR3 DNA: TGCGCCAGCGCAGGCGGGACCGGGTCCTCCTACGAGCAGTACTTC. The chain has TRBV10-1 and TRBJ2-7; D is possibly TRBD2 (6 bases). The ends were cut back, 8 bases at V and 0 bases at J, with 17 bases in the middle. The V gene's germline CDR1 is WNHNN and CDR2 SYGVQD (reference sequence). This CDR3 has 15 amino acids.